Listed here is a single T cell receptor beta chain. Per the germline V gene, CDR1 is MNHEY and CDR2 is SVGAGI. The CDR3 loop spans 15 amino acids. V was pared by 2 bases and J by 2 bases, with 13 bases between. The entry originates in a study of control samples from healthy donors and cancer patients. Data came from immunoSEQ multiplex PCR; TCRdb stores just in-frame clones and leaves some out. The repertoire holds approximately 140,000 clones, with roughly 89% as singletons. The chain joins TRBV6-5 to TRBJ2-7; D is unclear. The TCR originated in a man between 45 and 60 years old with head and neck cancer. What was sequenced was PBMCs. CDR3 in DNA: TGTGCCAGCAGTTACGCCCTGATTGGAACCTACGAGCAGTACTTC. It yields the protein CASSYALIGTYEQYF.